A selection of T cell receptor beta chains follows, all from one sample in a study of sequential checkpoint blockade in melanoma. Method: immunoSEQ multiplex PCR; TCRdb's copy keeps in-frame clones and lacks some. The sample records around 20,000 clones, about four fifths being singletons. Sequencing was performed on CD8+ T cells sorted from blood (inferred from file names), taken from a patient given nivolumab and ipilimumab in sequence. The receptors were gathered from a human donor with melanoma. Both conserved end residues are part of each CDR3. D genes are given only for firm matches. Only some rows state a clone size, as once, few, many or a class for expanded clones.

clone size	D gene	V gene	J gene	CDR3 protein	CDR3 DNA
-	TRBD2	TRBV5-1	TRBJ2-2	CASSWGLAGDTNGELFF	TGCGCCAGCAGCTGGGGACTAGCGGGAGATACGAACGGGGAGCTGTTTTTT
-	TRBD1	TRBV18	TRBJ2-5	CASSPGTGHQETQYF	TGTGCCAGCTCACCGGGGACAGGACACCAAGAGACCCAGTACTTC
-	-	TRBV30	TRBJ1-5	CAWSVNPRNQPQHF	TGTGCCTGGAGTGTAAACCCCCGGAATCAGCCCCAGCATTTT
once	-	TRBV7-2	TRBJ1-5	CASSPSSNQPQHF	TGTGCCAGCAGCCCCTCTAGCAATCAGCCCCAGCATTTT
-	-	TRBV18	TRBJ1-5	CASSPGGYQPQHF	TGTGCCAGCTCACCGGGGGGATATCAGCCCCAGCATTTT
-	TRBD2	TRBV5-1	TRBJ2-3	CASREISGSGGDTQYF	TGCGCCAGCAGGGAGATTAGCGGGAGTGGGGGAGATACGCAGTATTTT
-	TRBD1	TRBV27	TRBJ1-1	CASSSLGDRKTEAFF	TGTGCCAGCAGTTCCCTCGGGGACAGGAAAACTGAAGCTTTCTTT
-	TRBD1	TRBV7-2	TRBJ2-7	CASSRDTGGSSYEQYF	TGTGCCAGCAGCCGAGACACAGGGGGATCTTCCTACGAGCAGTACTTC
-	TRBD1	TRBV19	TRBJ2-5	CASSIVAGGLETQYF	TGTGCCAGTAGTATAGTAGCAGGGGGTTTGGAGACCCAGTACTTC
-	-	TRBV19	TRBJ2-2	CASSNRVAGELFF	TGTGCCAGCAGCAACAGGGTGGCCGGGGAGCTGTTTTTT
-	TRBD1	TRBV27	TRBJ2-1	CASSALAPGQVGFPKQFF	TGTGCCAGCAGTGCGTTGGCCCCGGGACAGGTGGGGTTCCCCAAGCAGTTCTTC
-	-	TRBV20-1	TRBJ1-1	CSATQNTEAFF	TGCAGTGCCACTCAGAACACTGAAGCTTTCTTT
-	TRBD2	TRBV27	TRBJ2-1	CASAGLAKGGEQFF	TGTGCCAGCGCGGGACTAGCGAAAGGGGGGGAGCAGTTCTTC
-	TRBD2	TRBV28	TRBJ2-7	CASSGTSGRYEQYF	TGTGCCAGCAGCGGGACTAGCGGGCGCTACGAGCAGTACTTC
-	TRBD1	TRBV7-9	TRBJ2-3	CASSPRTGLGTDTQYF	TGTGCCAGCAGCCCCAGGACAGGGTTGGGCACAGATACGCAGTATTTT
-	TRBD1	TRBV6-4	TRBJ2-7	CASSPSGTGRYEQYF	TGTGCCAGCAGCCCGTCCGGGACAGGGAGGTACGAGCAGTACTTC
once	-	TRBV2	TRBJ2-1	CASSEPLGDYNEQFF	TGTGCCAGCAGTGAACCCCTAGGGGACTACAATGAGCAGTTCTTC
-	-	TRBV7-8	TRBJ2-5	CASSFNRETQYF	TGTGCCAGCAGCTTTAATCGGGAGACCCAGTACTTC
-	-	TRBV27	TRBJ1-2	CASSFRRGSYGYTF	TGTGCCAGCAGTTTCCGTCGGGGGTCCTATGGCTACACCTTC
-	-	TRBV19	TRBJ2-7	CASSIQGTSYEQYF	TGTGCCAGTAGTATTCAGGGAACATCCTACGAGCAGTACTTC
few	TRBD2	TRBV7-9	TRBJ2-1	CASSVTSTYYNEQFF	TGTGCCAGCAGCGTGACTAGCACCTACTACAATGAGCAGTTCTTC
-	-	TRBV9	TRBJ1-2	CASSVEQGESYGYTF	TGTGCCAGCAGCGTAGAACAGGGAGAATCCTATGGCTACACCTTC
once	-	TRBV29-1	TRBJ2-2	CSVTTQYTGELFF	TGCAGCGTGACAACGCAATACACCGGGGAGCTGTTTTTT
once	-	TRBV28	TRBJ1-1	CASTTQGGAFF	TGTGCCAGCACTACGCAGGGAGGCGCTTTCTTT
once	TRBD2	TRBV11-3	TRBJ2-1	CASSPGLAGPYNEQFF	TGTGCCAGCAGCCCCGGACTAGCGGGGCCATACAATGAGCAGTTCTTC
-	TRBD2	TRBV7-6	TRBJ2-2	CASSFTSGSSTGELFF	TGTGCCAGCAGCTTCACTAGCGGGAGTAGCACCGGGGAGCTGTTTTTT
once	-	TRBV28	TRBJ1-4	CATIRDSNEKLFF	TGTGCCACCATCCGGGATTCTAATGAAAAACTGTTTTTT
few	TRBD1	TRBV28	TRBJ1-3	CASSPGDRWFGTIYF	TGTGCCAGCAGCCCCGGGGACAGATGGTTTGGTACCATATATTTT
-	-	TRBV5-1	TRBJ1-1	CASRPQPGHETEAFF	TGCGCCAGCAGACCTCAACCGGGACACGAAACTGAAGCTTTCTTT
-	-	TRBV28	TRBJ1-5	CASSLFHSNQPQHF	TGTGCCAGCAGTTTATTCCATAGCAATCAGCCCCAGCATTTT
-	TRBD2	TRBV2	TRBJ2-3	CASQAERTSGKTTSTDTQYF	TGTGCCAGCCAGGCGGAACGAACTAGCGGGAAAACTACTAGCACAGATACGCAGTATTTT
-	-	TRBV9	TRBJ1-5	CASSSGEGRNQPQHF	TGTGCCAGCAGCTCAGGGGAGGGGCGCAATCAGCCCCAGCATTTT
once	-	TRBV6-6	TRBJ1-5	CASSTGGIDQPQHF	TGTGCCAGCAGTACGGGGGGAATAGATCAGCCCCAGCATTTT
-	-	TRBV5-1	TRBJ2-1	CASSLAQVSYNEQFF	TGCGCCAGCAGCTTGGCACAGGTCTCCTACAATGAGCAGTTCTTC
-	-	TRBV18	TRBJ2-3	CASSQAVGDTQYF	TGTGCCAGCTCACAAGCGGTGGGGGATACGCAGTATTTT
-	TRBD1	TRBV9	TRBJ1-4	CASSVGGTGEKLFF	TGTGCCAGCAGCGTAGGCGGGACAGGGGAAAAACTGTTTTTT
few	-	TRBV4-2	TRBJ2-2	CASSQAAREGTGELFF	TGTGCCAGCAGCCAAGCGGCACGGGAAGGGACCGGGGAGCTGTTTTTT
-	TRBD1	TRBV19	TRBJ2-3	CASTGDRITDTQYF	TGTGCCAGTACCGGGGACAGGATCACAGATACGCAGTATTTT
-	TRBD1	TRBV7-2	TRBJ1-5	CASSLAGTGAQPQHF	TGTGCCAGCAGCTTAGCCGGGACAGGAGCTCAGCCCCAGCATTTT
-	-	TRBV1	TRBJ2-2	CTSSPLGDYGELFF	TGCACCAGCAGCCCACTGGGAGATTACGGGGAGCTGTTTTTT
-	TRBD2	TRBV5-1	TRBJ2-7	CASSLGTRSQWQYF	TGCGCCAGCAGCTTGGGGACTAGGTCTCAATGGCAGTACTTC
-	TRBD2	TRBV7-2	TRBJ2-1	CASSPRLAGGPYEQFF	TGTGCCAGCAGCCCCCGACTAGCGGGAGGGCCCTATGAGCAGTTCTTC
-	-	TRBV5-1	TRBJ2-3	CASSLFGGGTDTQYF	TGCGCCAGCAGCTTATTTGGCGGTGGCACAGATACGCAGTATTTT
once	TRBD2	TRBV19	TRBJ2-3	CASSGQLAPGSADTQYF	TGTGCCAGTAGTGGGCAACTAGCGCCAGGTTCGGCAGATACGCAGTATTTT
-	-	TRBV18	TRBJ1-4	CASSLSVGTNEKLFF	TGTGCCAGCTCACTATCGGTTGGAACTAATGAAAAACTGTTTTTT
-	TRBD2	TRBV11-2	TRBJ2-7	CASSLELAGYEQYF	TGTGCCAGCAGCTTAGAACTAGCGGGGTACGAGCAGTACTTC
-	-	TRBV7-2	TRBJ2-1	CASSVLTNEQFF	TGTGCCAGCAGCGTACTAACAAATGAGCAGTTCTTC
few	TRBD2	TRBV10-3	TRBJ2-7	CAISEDGLAVTYEQYF	TGTGCCATCAGTGAAGACGGGCTAGCGGTAACCTACGAGCAGTACTTC
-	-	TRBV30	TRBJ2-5	CAWRRTSPQETQYF	TGTGCCTGGAGACGGACAAGCCCGCAAGAGACCCAGTACTTC
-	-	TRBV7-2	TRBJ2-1	CASSLVADEQFF	TGTGCCAGCAGCTTAGTAGCGGATGAGCAGTTCTTC
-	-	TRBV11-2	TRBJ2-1	CASSRQPWEQFF	TGTGCCAGCAGCCGACAGCCCTGGGAGCAGTTCTTC
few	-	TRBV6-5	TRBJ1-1	CASKGPRDTEAFF	TGTGCCAGCAAAGGGCCGAGGGACACTGAAGCTTTCTTT